Listed below are T cell receptor beta chains from one sample, sequenced in a study of brain T cells in children with intractable seizures. Clones were read by immunoSEQ multiplex PCR, and TCRdb kept only the in-frame ones, dropping some. The repertoire holds 300,000 to 400,000 clones, over 85% seen once, with 5.7% in the top ten. Sequenced here: peripheral blood, sampled more than 4 months after surgery. Source of these receptors: a boy in the first two years of life with tuberous sclerosis and intractable seizures. CDR3s include the opening cysteine and the closing phenylalanine or tryptophan. Fields, in order: D gene, J gene, V gene, clone size, CDR3 protein, CDR3 DNA. D genes are given only for firm matches. Size is stated for part of the rows, as once, few or many counts, or as a class when the clone is expanded.

D: -; J: TRBJ2-2; V: TRBV7-9; size: -; CDR3: CASSLGGTGELFF; DNA: TGTGCCAGCAGCTTAGGGGGGACCGGGGAGCTGTTTTTT
D: -; J: TRBJ2-1; V: TRBV7-3; size: -; CDR3: CASSLNAGSYNEQFF; DNA: TGTGCCAGCAGCTTAAATGCCGGGAGCTACAATGAGCAGTTCTTC
D: TRBD1; J: TRBJ1-1; V: TRBV5-1; size: -; CDR3: CASSLAGGRGTGRANTEAFF; DNA: TGCGCCAGCAGCTTGGCCGGTGGGCGGGGGACAGGGAGGGCGAACACTGAAGCTTTCTTT
D: TRBD1; J: TRBJ2-1; V: TRBV9; size: -; CDR3: CASSVEDRGDNEQFF; DNA: TGTGCCAGCAGCGTAGAGGACAGGGGCGACAATGAGCAGTTCTTC
D: TRBD1; J: TRBJ2-3; V: TRBV7-8; size: -; CDR3: CASSFAGRGRTDTQYF; DNA: TGTGCCAGCAGCTTTGCCGGCAGGGGGCGGACAGATACGCAGTATTTT
D: -; J: TRBJ2-1; V: TRBV7-3; size: -; CDR3: CASSLTTLTGEQFF; DNA: TGTGCCAGCAGCTTAACTACACTGACGGGGGAGCAGTTCTTC
D: TRBD1; J: TRBJ1-1; V: TRBV6-1; size: medium-sized; CDR3: CASSEALRGTGNTEAFF; DNA: TGTGCCAGCAGTGAAGCGCTTAGGGGGACAGGGAACACTGAAGCTTTCTTT
D: -; J: TRBJ2-3; V: TRBV30; size: -; CDR3: CAWSVRRAAADTQYF; DNA: TGTGCCTGGAGTGTACGAAGGGCTGCGGCAGATACGCAGTATTTT
D: TRBD1; J: TRBJ1-1; V: TRBV19; size: -; CDR3: CASSHPPDRGPEAFF; DNA: TGTGCCAGTTCCCACCCCCCGGACAGGGGCCCTGAAGCTTTCTTT
D: -; J: TRBJ2-3; V: TRBV4-1; size: -; CDR3: CASSQQALGLGGTQYF; DNA: TGCGCCAGCAGCCAGCAAGCCTTAGGGCTTGGGGGTACGCAGTATTTT
D: TRBD1; J: TRBJ2-2; V: TRBV28; size: -; CDR3: CASRARTGSNTGELFF; DNA: TGTGCCAGCAGGGCACGGACAGGTTCGAACACCGGGGAGCTGTTTTTT
D: -; J: TRBJ2-7; V: TRBV5-8; size: -; CDR3: CASSLTGDYEQYF; DNA: TGTGCCAGCAGCTTGACCGGGGACTACGAGCAGTACTTC